A selection of T cell receptor beta chains follows, all from one sample in a study of T cell responses to AZD1222 COVID-19 vaccine. Assay used: immunoSEQ multiplex PCR; TCRdb lists only in-frame clones, some missing. Of fewer than 200,000 clones detected, around 94% appear once; the ten largest clones hold under 11%. The starting material was peripheral blood, obtained on day 0 of AZD1222 vaccination. The receptors stem from an adult in good health. The CDR3 runs from the conserved cysteine through the conserved F or W. D genes are given only for firm matches. Rows may omit the clone size; those that give it use once, few, many or a size class.

>14|.|TRBV30|TRBD1|TRBJ1-1
CAWYQGARGTEAFF
TGTGCCTGGTATCAGGGGGCGCGGGGCACTGAAGCTTTCTTT
>14|.|TRBV18|TRBD1|TRBJ1-6
CASSSGQINSPLHF
TGTGCCAGCTCATCGGGACAGATAAATTCACCCCTCCACTTT
>13|.|TRBV14|.|TRBJ1-2
CASSHSLGGGYTF
TGTGCCAGCAGCCACTCCCTAGGGGGGGGCTACACCTTC
>13|.|TRBV10-3|TRBD2|TRBJ2-1
CAIKKRERSEQFF
TGTGCCATCAAAAAGCGGGAGAGGTCTGAGCAGTTCTTC
>19|.|TRBV14|TRBD1|TRBJ1-1
CASSQASPRTGLRYTEAFF
TGTGCCAGCAGCCAAGCCTCCCCAAGGACAGGGCTTAGGTACACTGAAGCTTTCTTT
>16|.|TRBV9|TRBD1|TRBJ1-6
CASSVGTGGYNSPLHF
TGTGCCAGCAGCGTAGGCACAGGGGGTTATAATTCACCCCTCCACTTT
>16|.|TRBV19|TRBD2|TRBJ2-5
CASSIGWASGEETQYF
TGTGCCAGTAGTATAGGATGGGCTAGCGGGGAAGAGACCCAGTACTTC
>15|once|TRBV5-4|.|TRBJ2-1
CASSLDGNSYNEQFF
TGTGCCAGCAGCTTGGACGGGAACTCCTACAATGAGCAGTTCTTC
>13|.|TRBV6-6|.|TRBJ1-2
CASSEISNYGYTF
TGTGCCAGCAGTGAGATAAGTAACTATGGCTACACCTTC
>16|.|TRBV6-1|.|TRBJ1-5
CASSEGWEEIDQPQHF
TGTGCCAGCAGTGAAGGATGGGAGGAAATCGATCAGCCCCAGCATTTT
>19|.|TRBV18|TRBD2|TRBJ2-1
CASSPLTGTSGRSYNEQFF
TGTGCCAGCTCACCCCTAACCGGGACTAGCGGGAGGTCTTACAATGAGCAGTTCTTC
>15|.|TRBV6-4|.|TRBJ1-1
CASSDSGLLNTEAFF
TGTGCCAGCAGTGACTCTGGACTCCTGAACACTGAAGCTTTCTTT
>14|.|TRBV2|TRBD2|TRBJ2-7
CASSEVASGGEQYF
TGTGCCAGCAGTGAGGTGGCTAGCGGGGGCGAGCAGTACTTC
>13|.|TRBV15|TRBD1|TRBJ2-7
CATSEDRVYEQYF
TGTGCCACCAGTGAGGACAGGGTCTACGAGCAGTACTTC
>15|.|TRBV7-2|TRBD2|TRBJ2-1
CASKTGLAGRNEQFF
TGTGCCAGCAAGACGGGACTAGCGGGCCGGAATGAGCAGTTCTTC
>17|.|TRBV7-9|.|TRBJ1-6
CASSQLAGRLNNSPLHF
TGTGCCAGCAGCCAGTTGGCGGGACGGCTAAATAATTCACCCCTCCACTTT
>16|once|TRBV6-2/TRBV6-3|.|TRBJ1-6
CASSSSLQYWNSPLHF
TGTGCCAGCAGTTCTTCATTACAGTATTGGAATTCACCCCTCCACTTT
>15|.|TRBV5-8|.|TRBJ1-2
CASSYEAGLGYGYTF
TGTGCCAGCAGCTACGAGGCAGGGCTTGGCTATGGCTACACCTTC
>14|.|TRBV7-9|.|TRBJ2-6
CASSVRSGANVLTF
TGTGCCAGCAGCGTTCGATCCGGGGCCAACGTCCTGACTTTC